This passage covers 30 T cell receptor beta chains from one sample sequenced in a study of blood T cell repertoires in COVID-19. Libraries were prepared by immunoSEQ multiplex PCR; TCRdb keeps only in-frame clonotypes and omits some of them. Of 110,000 or so clones listed, approximately 80% are singletons. The specimen sequenced was peripheral blood. These receptors were collected from a man at least 80 years old with acute or convalescent COVID-19.

The chain joins TRBV7-9 to TRBJ1-3; a possible D gene is TRBD1 (6 bases). This CDR3 is 15 amino acids long. Per the germline V gene, CDR1 is SEHNR and CDR2 is FQNEAQ (reference sequence). Trimming stripped 5 bases from V and 1 base from J, with 12 bases between. The CDR3 here is CASSPKGVSGNTIYF. The CDR3 DNA sequence: TGTGCCAGCAGCCCCAAGGGGGTTTCTGGAAACACCATATATTTT.

V usage is TRBV4-1 and J usage is TRBJ1-3, with 7 positions matching TRBD1. Looked up from germline, CDR1 is MGHRA and CDR2 is YSYEKL. V lost 7 bases, J lost 4 bases, and 4 bases stayed unmatched. The CDR3 totals 13 residues. The CDR3 DNA reads as TGCGCCAGCAAACGGACAGGCGGAAACACCATATATTTT. It yields the protein CASKRTGGNTIYF.

This chain links TRBV3-1 (or the pseudogene TRBV3-2) with TRBJ1-3; TRBD1 matches at 8 bases. CDR3 size: 15 residues. The germline V gene encodes CDR1 LGHDT and CDR2 YNNKEL (reference sequence). J was trimmed by 0 bases and V by 4 bases; bases with no gene match: 2. In DNA, the CDR3 is TGTGCCAGCAGCCCAGGACAGGGCTCTGGAAACACCATATATTTT. Residues: CASSPGQGSGNTIYF.

The chain carries TRBV2 and TRBJ1-2; D may be TRBD1 (6 bases). The CDR3 length is 13 residues. Germline values: CDR1 SNHLY, CDR2 FYNNEI. Trimming cost V 6 bases and J 8 bases, with 16 bases left between them. The CDR3 spells CASRMDRSEGYTF. CDR3 in DNA: TGTGCCAGCAGGATGGACAGATCAGAAGGCTACACCTTC.

The V and J genes are TRBV28 and TRBJ1-2, with D hard to call. Trimming removed 2 bases at V and 4 bases at J, with 5 bases between. Germline values: CDR1 MDHEN, CDR2 SYDVKM. The CDR3 runs 12 residues. This CDR3 is CASSLGLYGYTF. In nucleotides, the CDR3 is TGTGCCAGCAGTTTAGGGCTCTATGGCTACACCTTC.

CDR3 DNA sequence: TGCAGTGCTAGTCCTCAGGGGGTTTCACCCCTCCACTTT. Protein: CSASPQGVSPLHF. V gene TRBV20-1 combines with J gene TRBJ1-6, with 7 bases that match TRBD1. The ends lost 3 bases at V and 9 bases at J; junction bases unmatched: 5. The CDR3 has 13 residues. Looked up from germline, CDR1 is DFQATT and CDR2 is SNEGSKA (reference sequence).

This clone was picked up a small number of times. The V gene is TRBV6-4, the J gene TRBJ2-2; D is unresolved. The CDR3 has 15 amino acids. With 2 bases removed from V and 5 bases from J, the gap between germline ends came to 12 bases. Germline V lookup: CDR1 MRHNA, CDR2 SNTAGT. CDR3 sequence: CASSDGSGSTGELFF. In DNA, the CDR3 is TGTGCCAGCAGTGACGGGTCCGGGTCAACCGGGGAGCTGTTTTTT.

Only a few counts were recorded for this clone. V usage is TRBV4-2 and J usage is TRBJ1-4, with D possibly TRBD1 on 6 matching bases. V lost 5 bases and J lost 2, with 12 bases in between. The CDR3 length is 15 residues. Germline V gives CDR1 LGHNA, CDR2 YNFKEQ. The CDR3 reads CASSAMGATNEKLFF. For the CDR3, the DNA is TGTGCCAGCAGCGCTATGGGGGCGACTAATGAAAAACTGTTTTTT.

The chain joins TRBV25-1 to TRBJ2-5; D is perhaps TRBD1 (5 bases). V lost 3 bases to trimming and J lost 2 bases, with 13 bases between them. This CDR3 contains 15 residues. Per the germline V gene, CDR1 is MGHDK and CDR2 is SYGVNS. The CDR3 loop is CASSEDNRRQETQYF. In DNA form, the CDR3 reads TGTGCCAGCAGTGAGGACAACAGGCGACAAGAGACCCAGTACTTC. The entire variable domain, with the rest obtained from reference TRBV25-1 and TRBJ2-5, is as follows: EADIYQTPRYLVIGTGKKITLECSQTMGHDKMYWYQQDPGMELHLIHYSYGVNSTEKGDLSSESTVSRIRTEHFPLTLESARPSHTSQYLCASSEDNRRQETQYFGPGTRLLVL.

J is TRBJ2-1 and V is TRBV5-6; 7 nucleotides align to TRBD1. V lost 3 bases, J lost 2 bases, and 5 bases stayed unmatched. CDR3 length: 15 residues. Germline CDR1 is SGHDT and CDR2 is YYEEEE. Written as DNA, the CDR3 is TGTGCCAGCAGCTCCTGGCAGGGGGCCTACAATGAGCAGTTCTTC. Translating it yields CASSSWQGAYNEQFF.

The chain employs TRBV9 and TRBJ1-3; 8 bases map to TRBD1. Looked up from germline, CDR1 is SGDLS and CDR2 is YYNGEE. The J segment lost 4 bases and the V segment lost 3 bases, leaving 6 bases of the junction unmatched. The CDR3 length is 15 residues. CDR3 nucleotide sequence: TGTGCCAGCAGCGCGACACAGGGGGAAGGAAACACCATATATTTT. It encodes CASSATQGEGNTIYF.

The rearrangement links TRBV6-5 to TRBJ1-5, with D maybe TRBD1 (6 bases). CDR3 length: 15 residues. Germline assignment: CDR1 MNHEY and CDR2 SVGAGI. Trimming shortened V by 6 bases and J by 9 bases, and 21 bases separated the two germline ends. This chain's CDR3 is CASSEVPTGRGPQHF. CDR3 sequence (DNA): TGTGCCAGCAGCGAGGTTCCGACAGGCCGAGGGCCCCAGCATTTT.

The rearrangement links TRBV7-2 to TRBJ1-1; no reliable D call. The CDR3 length is 13 residues. V gave up 1 base and J gave up 7 bases, with 10 bases separating them. Germline CDR1 is SGHTA and CDR2 is FQGNSA. The CDR3 DNA follows: TGTGCCAGCAGCTTAGGGCAGGCAGATGAAGCTTTCTTT. This codes for CASSLGQADEAFF. The variable domain in full, completed from reference TRBV7-2 and TRBJ1-1, reads GAGVSQSPSNKVTEKGKDVELRCDPISGHTALYWYRQSLGQGLEFLIYFQGNSAPDKSGLPSDRFSAERTGGSVSTLTIQRTQQEDSAVYLCASSLGQADEAFFGQGTRLTVV.

V gene TRBV28 combines with J gene TRBJ1-3; D is unclear. The CDR3 runs to 15 residues. V lost 6 bases, J lost 0 bases, and 12 bases lay in between. The V gene's germline CDR1 is MDHEN and CDR2 SYDVKM. The CDR3 DNA sequence: TGTGCCAGCAGGACCGGGAGCTTCTCTGGAAACACCATATATTTT. Its protein is CASRTGSFSGNTIYF.

This clone was detected only once. V usage is TRBV19 and J usage is TRBJ2-7, with 9 positions matching TRBD1. This CDR3 contains 15 residues. Germline-derived CDR1 and CDR2 are LNHDA and SQIVND (reference sequence). V lost 7 bases, J lost 2 bases, and 9 bases stayed unmatched. The CDR3 loop is CASNSAGDRAYEQYF. CDR3 DNA sequence: TGTGCCAGTAATTCGGCTGGGGACAGGGCCTACGAGCAGTACTTC. Based on the CDR3 plus reference TRBV19 and TRBJ2-7, the full variable domain is DGGITQSPKYLFRKEGQNVTLSCEQNLNHDAMYWYRQDPGQGLRLIYYSQIVNDFQKGDIAEGYSVSREKKESFPLTVTSAQKNPTAFYLCASNSAGDRAYEQYFGPGTRLTVT.

The chain is built from TRBV9 and TRBJ2-3; 8 bases line up with TRBD2. Losses at the gene ends were 5 bases for V and 4 bases for J; bases not matched to a gene: 9. The CDR3 contains 15 residues. Germline lookup yields CDR1 SGDLS and CDR2 YYNGEE. The CDR3 region is CASSLAGLVADTQYF. For the CDR3, the DNA is TGTGCCAGCAGTTTAGCGGGATTAGTGGCAGATACGCAGTATTTT.

The V and J genes are TRBV27 and TRBJ2-1, with 12 bases aligning to TRBD2. Germline trimming cut 5 bases from V and 4 bases from J; bases unmatched to any gene: 3. Germline V gene sequence: CDR1 MNHEY, CDR2 SMNVEV (reference sequence). CDR3 length equals 15 residues. The CDR3 region is CASSPTSGRYNEQFF. CDR3 DNA: TGTGCCAGCAGTCCGACTAGCGGGAGATACAATGAGCAGTTCTTC.

This clone was seen a single time. The rearrangement uses TRBV7-9 and TRBJ2-7, with TRBD1 matching 7 bases. This CDR3 region has 14 residues. The trim removed 3 bases at V and 11 bases at J, leaving 13 bases unmatched. CDR1 is SEHNR, CDR2 FQNEAQ, per germline (reference sequence). The CDR3 coding sequence is TGTGCCAGCAGCTTCTCATCCGGGACAGAAGAGAAGTACTTC. Residues: CASSFSSGTEEKYF.

The gene calls are TRBV23-1 and TRBJ1-2, with TRBD1 identical over 7 bases. TRBV23-1 is given ORF status, its function remaining uncertain. V shed 5 bases, J shed 4 bases, and the junction held 10 bases outside the gene matches. The CDR3 is made up of 15 amino acids. The CDR3 nucleotides read TGCGCCAGCAGTACACAGGGGTCCTTAACCTATGGCTACACCTTC. It translates to CASSTQGSLTYGYTF.

CDR3 sequence: CASSTRTGAADTQYF. Written as DNA, the CDR3 is TGTGCCAGCAGCACGCGGACAGGGGCGGCAGATACGCAGTATTTT. V gene TRBV7-2 combines with J gene TRBJ2-3; 9 bases are shared with TRBD1. Trimming cost V 5 bases and J 4 bases; bases outside gene matches: 7. Looked up from germline, CDR1 is SGHTA and CDR2 is FQGNSA. The CDR3 is 15 residues long.

J is TRBJ2-3 and V is TRBV5-1; D is possibly TRBD2 (5 bases). Germline CDR1 reads SGHRS; CDR2 reads YFSETQ. The CDR3 totals 18 residues. V was trimmed by 0 bases and J by 0 bases, leaving 17 bases between them. The CDR3 region has the DNA TGCGCCAGCAGCTTGGAAGCGGTCCCCGGACGGAGCACAGATACGCAGTATTTT. Encoded protein: CASSLEAVPGRSTDTQYF.

The rearrangement uses TRBV28 and TRBJ1-4; 7 nucleotides match TRBD1. The CDR3 length is 13 residues. With 7 bases clipped from V and 5 bases from J, the junction kept 4 bases outside the gene matches. From germline, CDR1 is MDHEN and CDR2 SYDVKM. This chain's CDR3 is CASTGQENEKLFF. CDR3 coding DNA: TGTGCCAGCACTGGACAGGAGAATGAAAAACTGTTTTTT.

This clone was seen more than once but under ten times. This chain links TRBV7-8 with TRBJ2-1, with 9 bases matching TRBD1. Trimming took 5 bases from V and 10 from J; bases not matched to a gene: 6. The CDR3 length is 13 residues. Germline CDR1 reads SGHVS; CDR2 reads FQNEAQ. CDR3 coding DNA: TGTGCCAGCAGCCGGACAGGGGTGGGGGAGCAGTTCTTC. As protein: CASSRTGVGEQFF.

The V and J genes are TRBV4-3 and TRBJ1-2; 8 nucleotides match TRBD1. The CDR3 has 12 amino acids. CDR1 LGHNA and CDR2 YSLEER come from the germline V gene. Unmatched junction bases numbered 6, after V lost 5 bases and J lost 10 bases. The DNA for the CDR3 is TGCGCCAGCAGCTCGGACAGGGTAGTCTACACCTTC. This sequence encodes CASSSDRVVYTF.

This clone appeared once. The rearrangement links TRBV5-1 to TRBJ2-7; 9 nucleotides match TRBD2. The CDR3 is 16 residues long. After removal of 0 bases from V and 2 bases from J, the junction contained 6 bases not matched to a gene. The germline gives CDR1 SGHRS, CDR2 YFSETQ. CDR3 sequence: CASSLVVSGRTYEQYF. DNA for the CDR3: TGCGCCAGCAGCTTGGTTGTTAGCGGGAGAACCTACGAGCAGTACTTC.

J is TRBJ2-1 and V is TRBV2; 10 nucleotides line up with TRBD2. The trim removed 5 bases at V and 1 base at J, leaving 2 bases unmatched. Germline CDR1 SNHLY, CDR2 FYNNEI. The CDR3 runs 15 residues. CDR3 region: CASSLAGGSYNEQFF. The CDR3 bases are TGTGCCAGCAGTTTAGCGGGGGGTTCCTACAATGAGCAGTTCTTC.

V and J are TRBV2 and TRBJ2-1; 11 bases are a match to TRBD2. The V gene's germline CDR1 is SNHLY and CDR2 FYNNEI. The CDR3 sequence is 16 residues long. Trimming took 6 bases from V and 4 from J; bases not matched to a gene: 8. CDR3 amino acids: CASRAGLAANYNEQFF. The DNA of the CDR3 is TGTGCCAGCAGGGCGGGACTAGCGGCTAATTACAATGAGCAGTTCTTC. Supplemented by reference TRBV2 and TRBJ2-1, the full variable domain reads EPEVTQTPSHQVTQMGQEVILRCVPISNHLYFYWYRQILGQKVEFLVSFYNNEISEKSEIFDDQFSVERPDGSNFTLKIRSTKLEDSAMYFCASRAGLAANYNEQFFGPGTRLTVL.

The chain employs TRBV6-2 or TRBV6-3 and TRBJ1-4; the match to TRBD1 covers 9 bases. The germline V gene encodes CDR1 MNHEY and CDR2 SVGEGT. This CDR3 is built from 15 residues. J gave up 7 bases and V 4 bases, and 7 bases lay outside the gene matches. This CDR3 is CASSSPTGGSEKLFF. The CDR3 DNA sequence: TGTGCCAGCAGTTCTCCGACAGGGGGAAGTGAAAAACTGTTTTTT.

The genes are TRBV7-3 and TRBJ2-1, with a weak D call TRBD2 (5 bases). CDR3 length: 17 amino acids. V lost 6 bases, J lost 0 bases, and 18 bases lay in between. Germline CDR1 SGHTA, CDR2 FQGTGA. The CDR3 DNA is TGTGCCAGCAGTCCACGGACTTCTCTACTCTCCTACAATGAGCAGTTCTTC. Translating it yields CASSPRTSLLSYNEQFF.

The CDR3 reads CASSFSVGAQYF. The CDR3 DNA is TGTGCCAGCAGTTTTAGCGTCGGGGCCCAGTACTTC. The chain links TRBV27 to TRBJ2-5; tentative D call: TRBD2 (5 bases). Trimming left V 3 bases short and J 9 bases short, with 11 bases between. The CDR3 runs to 12 residues. Per germline, CDR1 MNHEY and CDR2 SMNVEV (reference sequence).